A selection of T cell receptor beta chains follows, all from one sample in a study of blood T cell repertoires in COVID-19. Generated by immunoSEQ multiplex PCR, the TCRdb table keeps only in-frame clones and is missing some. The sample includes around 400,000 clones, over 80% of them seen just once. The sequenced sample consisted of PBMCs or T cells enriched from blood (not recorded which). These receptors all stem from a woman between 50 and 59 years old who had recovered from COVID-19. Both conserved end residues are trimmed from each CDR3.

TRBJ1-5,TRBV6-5,ASSTGLSNQPQH
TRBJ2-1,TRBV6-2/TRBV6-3,ASSRRDRGLL
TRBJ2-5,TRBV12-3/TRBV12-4,ASSLRTGKTQY
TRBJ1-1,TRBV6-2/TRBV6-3,ASSYAASHGVTEAF
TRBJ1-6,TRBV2,ASSPMATNSPLH
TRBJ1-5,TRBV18,ASSHKEDRGLTQPQH
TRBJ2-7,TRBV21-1,ASSPSRGYEQY
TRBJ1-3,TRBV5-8,ASSSGLRNGNTIY
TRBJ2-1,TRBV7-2,ASSLVGGRVNEQF
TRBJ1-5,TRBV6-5,ASRLGEGQPQH
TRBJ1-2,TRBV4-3,ASSQGRVEGYT
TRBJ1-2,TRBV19,ASSMRTGDGYT
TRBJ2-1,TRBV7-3,ASSRTSGGSYNEQF
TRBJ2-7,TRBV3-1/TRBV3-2,ASSQYNEQY
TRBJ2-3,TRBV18,ASSRTSGDTFLTDTQY
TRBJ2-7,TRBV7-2,ASSPTVYEQY
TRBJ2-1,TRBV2,ASSEDTVNNEQF
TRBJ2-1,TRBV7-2,ASSLWRERSYNEQF
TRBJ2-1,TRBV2,ATRTSGDNEQF
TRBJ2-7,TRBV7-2,ASSFAGAGWSNEQY
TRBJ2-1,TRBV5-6,ASSLASFTTSGVYNEQF
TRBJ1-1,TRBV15,ATSLLNTEAF
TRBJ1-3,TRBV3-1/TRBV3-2,ASSLQTQGHSGNTIY
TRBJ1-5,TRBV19,ASAREGRPYNQPQH
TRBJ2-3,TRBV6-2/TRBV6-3,ASSGLAGADTQY
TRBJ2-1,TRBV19,ASSIGTGGFNEQF
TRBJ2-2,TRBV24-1,ATSDEGLAGVTGELF
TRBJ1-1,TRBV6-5,ASIRDEAF
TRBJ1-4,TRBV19,ASSDSGREKLF
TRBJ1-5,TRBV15,ATSRYTNQPQH
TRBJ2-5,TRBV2,ASSEGQAAWGTQY
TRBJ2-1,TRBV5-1,ASSLALAEQF
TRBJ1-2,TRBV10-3,AISEVEGRGYT
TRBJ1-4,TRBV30,AWSVRRNEKLF
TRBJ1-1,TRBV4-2,ASSQGTGQGANTEAF
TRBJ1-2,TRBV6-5,ASSYAQGGYGYT
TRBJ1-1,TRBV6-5,ASSYTGGTEAF
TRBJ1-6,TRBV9,ASSVDPDRVNSPLH
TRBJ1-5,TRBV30,AWSETGALQPQH
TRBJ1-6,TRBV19,ASSRTGNGSPLH
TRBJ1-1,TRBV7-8,ASSLSGRGAEAF
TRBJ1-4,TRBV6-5,ASGPGDANEKLF
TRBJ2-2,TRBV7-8,ASSLGPAGGTGELF
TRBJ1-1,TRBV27,ASSLAENTEAF
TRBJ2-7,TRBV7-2,ASGETSGTYEQY
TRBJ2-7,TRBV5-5,ASSSGDALSYEQY
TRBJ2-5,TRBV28,ASSLRLPGTGGRVSQETQY
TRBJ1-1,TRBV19,ASSDARQGWNTEAF